A single sample gave rise to the 4 T cell receptor beta chains below, sequenced in a study of T cell responses to AZD1222 COVID-19 vaccine. Data came from immunoSEQ multiplex PCR; TCRdb stores just in-frame clones and leaves some out. The sample lists about 130,000 clones; about 82% were seen once. The sample was peripheral blood, taken on day 0 of AZD1222 vaccination. The receptors were gathered from an adult in good health.

The chain joins TRBV18 to TRBJ1-6, with unresolved D. The CDR3 totals 18 residues. Germline V gene sequence: CDR1 KGHSH, CDR2 LQKENI. V was cut by 3 bases and J by 0 bases, with 15 bases left in between. CDR3 sequence (DNA): TGTGCCAGCTCACCTTCCTTTGGGAGGAGCTCCTATAATTCACCCCTCCACTTT. Residues: CASSPSFGRSSYNSPLHF.

The sample holds one count of this clone. V is TRBV9 and J is TRBJ2-3; D may match TRBD1 or TRBD2 (5 bases each). This CDR3 region has 16 residues. Germline-derived CDR1 and CDR2 are SGDLS and YYNGEE. V dropped 3 bases and J dropped 0 bases, with 14 bases sitting between them. The CDR3 loop reads CASSALPGPSTDTQYF. The CDR3, as DNA: TGTGCCAGCAGCGCACTTCCGGGACCCAGCACAGATACGCAGTATTTT.

The chain joins TRBV5-1 to TRBJ2-3; 8 nucleotides match TRBD2. CDR3 length equals 15 residues. Trimming took 3 bases from V and 0 from J; bases not matched to a gene: 3. CDR1 and CDR2 from the germline V gene are SGHRS and YFSETQ. CDR3 protein: CASSSGGSSTDTQYF. In nucleotides, the CDR3 is TGCGCCAGCAGCTCGGGGGGGTCTAGCACAGATACGCAGTATTTT.

The rearrangement uses TRBV29-1 and TRBJ1-5; D unclear. CDR1 is SQVTM and CDR2 is ANQGSEA in the germline V gene. The CDR3 has 12 amino acids. V lost 4 bases and J lost 1, with 5 bases in between. In DNA, the CDR3 is TGCAGCGTTGCCCCCAGCAATCAGCCCCAGCATTTT. Protein: CSVAPSNQPQHF.